This T cell receptor beta chain stems from a study of T-cell reconstitution after alpha-beta-depleted transplantation in children. Study results and limitations: One year after transplant, T-cell counts and diversity came mostly from newly produced T cells. In patients about two months after transplant, alpha-beta T cells reportedly arose from several hundred expanded graft clones. Some patients' high day-60 TCRbeta diversity was traced to surviving recipient T cells and thymic progenitors.

This clonotype was picked up many times. Its antigen remains unknown. Unique molecular identifiers were incorporated during preparation of the TCRbeta library. MiXCR, applied by TCRdb to the PCR reads, yields one record per CDR3 protein. The sample includes hundreds of thousands of distinct CDR3 sequences, approximately 10% of them seen just once. The V and J ends lost 5 bases and 8 bases respectively, with 16 bases between them. CDR1 and CDR2 from the germline V gene are SGHTA and FQGNSA. The CDR3 has 14 residues. V usage is TRBV7-2 and J usage is TRBJ2-1; a possible D gene is TRBD1 (6 bases). The sample in question was peripheral blood, obtained 180 days after TCRalphabeta/CD19-depleted stem cell transplant. The clonotype comes from a male patient aged 2-15 years who had a stem cell transplant for chronic granulomatous disease, so the T cells may come from the graft donor. This chain's CDR3 is CASSQSWGRDEQFF. For the CDR3, the DNA is TGTGCCAGCAGCCAAAGTTGGGGGCGCGATGAGCAGTTCTTC.